This T cell receptor beta chain was observed in a study of identical twins. Whole-study results and caveats: Out-of-frame alpha sequences shared by twins showed excess low generation probability. Beta out-of-frame sequences displayed a weaker excess of sharing between twins.

In this sample, this clonotype turned up a few times. Its cognate antigen is unknown. TCRdb re-called the 5' RACE reads with MiXCR, one entry per CDR3 protein. The sample lists about 890,000 distinct CDR3 sequences, more than 9% seen once, with around 1.5% in the top ten. This CDR3 contains 15 residues. V lost 3 bases and J 0 bases, leaving 10 bases between the germline ends. Germline-derived CDR1 and CDR2 are SGHTA and FQGNSA. The sample also formed part of further work on yellow fever vaccine responses in identical twins. That source notes: The authors reported partly convergent, partly personalized vaccine responses in identical twins.

J is TRBJ2-3 and V is TRBV7-2; D possibly corresponds to TRBD2 (6 bases). Specimen: PBMCs. The TCR was taken from a woman aged 18-29 years in good health. CDR3 protein: CASSFPGTSTDTQYF. The CDR3 region has the DNA TGTGCCAGCAGCTTCCCCGGGACTAGCACAGATACGCAGTATTTT.